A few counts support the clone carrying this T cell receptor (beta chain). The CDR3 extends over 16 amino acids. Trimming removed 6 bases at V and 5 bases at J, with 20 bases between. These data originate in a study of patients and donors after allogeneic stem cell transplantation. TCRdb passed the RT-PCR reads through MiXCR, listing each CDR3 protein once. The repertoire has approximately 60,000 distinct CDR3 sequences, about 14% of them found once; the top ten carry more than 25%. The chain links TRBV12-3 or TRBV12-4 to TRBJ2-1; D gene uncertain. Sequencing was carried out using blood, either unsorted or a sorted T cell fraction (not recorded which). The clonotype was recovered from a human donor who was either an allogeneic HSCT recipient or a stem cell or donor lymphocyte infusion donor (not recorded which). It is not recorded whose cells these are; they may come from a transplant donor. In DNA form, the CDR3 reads TGTGCCAGCAGCCATGACGCCCGGGCCTCTCACAATGAGCAGTTCTTC. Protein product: CASSHDARASHNEQFF.